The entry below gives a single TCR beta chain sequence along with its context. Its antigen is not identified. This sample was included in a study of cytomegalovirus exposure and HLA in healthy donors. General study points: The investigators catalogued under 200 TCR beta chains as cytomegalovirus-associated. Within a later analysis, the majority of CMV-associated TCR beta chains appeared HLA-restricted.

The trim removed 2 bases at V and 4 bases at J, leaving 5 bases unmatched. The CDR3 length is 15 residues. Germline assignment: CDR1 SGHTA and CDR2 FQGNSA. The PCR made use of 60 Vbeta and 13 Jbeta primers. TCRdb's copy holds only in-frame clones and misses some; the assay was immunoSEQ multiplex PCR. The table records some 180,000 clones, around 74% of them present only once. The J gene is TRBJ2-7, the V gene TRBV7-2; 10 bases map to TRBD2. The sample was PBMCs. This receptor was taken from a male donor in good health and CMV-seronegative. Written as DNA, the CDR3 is TGTGCCAGCAGCTTATTGGCTAGCGGGGGTTACGAGCAGTACTTC. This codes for CASSLLASGGYEQYF.